Listed here is a single TCR beta chain. Its cognate antigen has yet to be identified. One base away there is no much larger clone; base qualities are not given. Including the terminal cysteine and phenylalanine, the CDR3 comprises 15 residues. The only DNA kept is the CDR3, 45 bases in frame from the first base. Sequences LGHNA (CDR1) and YSLEER (CDR2) are obtained from the germline V gene. Cut back by 0 bases and 4 bases, the V and J ends lie 10 bases apart. Amplification of TCR beta CDR3 regions was carried out from RNA transcripts. For the first round of RT-PCR on the TCR CDR3, the HTBI primer set was used together with the Qiagen OneStep RT-PCR kit. Libraries were constructed in a second round of multiplex PCR, after which size selection and purification were carried out. Sequencing of the libraries was done on an Illumina HiSeq2000 using paired-end 100 bp reads. Per the original workflow: SOAPnuke was used to process the raw data, throwing out any read that contained adapters or uncalled bases, had a mean Phred below 15, or lacked an exact constant-primer or identifier match. High-quality paired reads were merged with COPE v1.2.5, and unique nucleotide sequences were defined as clonotypes. MiTCR v1.1 was used to align the clonotypes against IMGT TRBV, TRBD and TRBJ reference segments. The analysis was restricted to V-J combinations with a frequency above 0.0001, which together covered over 99% of the repertoires. A TCS score was defined as the ratio between F50 (clonal expansion) and ExV (chaos), using BLOSUM62-based TCRdist between CDR3 peptides within each V-J. Welch's t-statistics and random forest reduced roughly 500 V-J features to some 14, which were used in a naive Bayes classifier (R e1071). Starting from the raw public reads, TCRdb applied fastp trimming at Q25, assembled clones with MiXCR and retained in-frame beta chains. CDR3 protein sequences are deduplicated, and each keeps its most common genes and DNA. None of the V and J calls come from the authors' own analysis; TCRdb made them. In all, the sample holds around 600,000 distinct CDR3 sequences, and about 14% of those were seen once. Of the sample, approximately 13% is held by the ten largest clones.

The data stem from a study of T cells in Graves' hyperthyroidism and ophthalmopathy (dated by TCRdb to the late 2010s). In terms of the full investigation: Peripheral blood was collected at initial diagnosis, before any treatment. After sampling, hyperthyroidism patients received methimazole starting at 30 mg daily, and ophthalmopathy patients received high-dose intravenous methylprednisolone. The study also compared thyroid tissue and blood T-cell repertoires from five or six Graves' hyperthyroidism patients. TCR Vbeta CDR3 sequencing of 130 to 150 peripheral blood samples (more than 40 ophthalmopathy, roughly 72 hyperthyroidism and roughly 17 progressor patients) is reported in the paper. Prospective prediction of ophthalmopathy was tested in an independent validation cohort consisting of some 20 hyperthyroidism patients and around 17 patients who later progressed to ophthalmopathy. A discovery cohort of about a hundred patients, approximately 44 with Graves' ophthalmopathy and about 58 with stable Graves' hyperthyroidism, was used to find distinguishing TCR V-J signatures. For training and testing, the roughly 100 patients in the discovery cohort were randomly divided in a 7:3 ratio.

Study-level results and caveats: No statistical method was used to set the sample size in advance, and investigators knew the group allocation. A 13 V-J signature model separated ophthalmopathy from stable hyperthyroidism, with about 90% sensitivity and about 81% specificity in cross-validation and 80%/75% in testing. Most expanded thyroid clonotypes (frequency above 0.001) were also detected in blood, suggesting blood repertoires may reflect thyroid immune responses. In validation, the model predicted progression to ophthalmopathy a median of about 6.8 months before onset, with about 71% sensitivity and roughly 79% specificity.

Ophthalmopathy patients had moderately to severely active disease, with a Clinical Activity Score of 3 or more, a NOSPECS grade of 4 or more, and a disease duration of less than 3 months. Any patient with an uncontrolled infection, another autoimmune disease, pregnancy or lactation was excluded. Diagnoses relied on clinical symptoms, serum thyroxine and TRAb, thyroid ultrasound and orbital computed tomography. PBMCs were separated from roughly 10 ml of fresh peripheral blood using Ficoll-Paque density gradient centrifugation. Total RNA was extracted using Trizol reagent, and RNA quality was assessed on an Agilent 2100 Bioanalyzer.

The chain uses TRBV4-3 and TRBJ1-5, with the D gene too uncertain to name. Specimen: blood. This receptor was taken from a woman between 45 and 65 years old with Graves' ophthalmopathy. The sequence in DNA is TGCGCCAGCAGCCAAGATCTTCACCAAAATCAGCCCCAGCATTTT. Its product reads: CASSQDLHQNQPQHF.